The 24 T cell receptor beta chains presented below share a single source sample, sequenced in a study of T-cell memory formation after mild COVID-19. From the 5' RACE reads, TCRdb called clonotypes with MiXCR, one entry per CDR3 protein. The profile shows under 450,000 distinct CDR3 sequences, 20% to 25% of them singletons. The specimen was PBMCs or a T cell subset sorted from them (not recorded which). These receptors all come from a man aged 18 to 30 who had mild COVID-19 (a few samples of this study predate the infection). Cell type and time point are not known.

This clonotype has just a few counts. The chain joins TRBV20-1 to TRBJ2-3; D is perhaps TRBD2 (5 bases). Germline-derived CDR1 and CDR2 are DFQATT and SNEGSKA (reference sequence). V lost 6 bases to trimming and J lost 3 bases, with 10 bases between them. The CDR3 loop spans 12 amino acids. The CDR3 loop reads CSAQRFTDTQYF. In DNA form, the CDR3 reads TGCAGTGCCCAGCGGTTTACAGATACGCAGTATTTT.

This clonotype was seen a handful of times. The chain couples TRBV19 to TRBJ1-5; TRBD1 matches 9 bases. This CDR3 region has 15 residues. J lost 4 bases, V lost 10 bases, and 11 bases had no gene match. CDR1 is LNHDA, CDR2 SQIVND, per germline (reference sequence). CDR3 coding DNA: TGTGCCACCCGGGACAGGGTGTTTCAAAATCAGCCCCAGCATTTT. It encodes CATRDRVFQNQPQHF.

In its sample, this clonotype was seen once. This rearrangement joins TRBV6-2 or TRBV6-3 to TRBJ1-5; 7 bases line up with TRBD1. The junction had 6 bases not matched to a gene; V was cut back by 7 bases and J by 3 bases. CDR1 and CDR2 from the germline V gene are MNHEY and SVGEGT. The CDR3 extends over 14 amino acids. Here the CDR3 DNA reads TGTGCCAGCAACCAAGGGACAGTCAATCAGCCCCAGCATTTT. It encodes CASNQGTVNQPQHF.

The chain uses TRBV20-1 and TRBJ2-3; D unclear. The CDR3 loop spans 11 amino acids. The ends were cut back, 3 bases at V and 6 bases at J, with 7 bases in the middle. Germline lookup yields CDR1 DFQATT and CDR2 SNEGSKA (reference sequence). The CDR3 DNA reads TGCAGTGCTAGTCGTGTCGATACGCAGTATTTT. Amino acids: CSASRVDTQYF.

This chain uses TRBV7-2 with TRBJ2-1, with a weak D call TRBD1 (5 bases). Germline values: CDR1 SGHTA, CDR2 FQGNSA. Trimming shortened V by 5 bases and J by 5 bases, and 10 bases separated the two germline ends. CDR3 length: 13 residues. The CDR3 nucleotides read TGTGCCAGCAGCCTGGACAACAACAATGAGCAGTTCTTC. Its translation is CASSLDNNNEQFF.

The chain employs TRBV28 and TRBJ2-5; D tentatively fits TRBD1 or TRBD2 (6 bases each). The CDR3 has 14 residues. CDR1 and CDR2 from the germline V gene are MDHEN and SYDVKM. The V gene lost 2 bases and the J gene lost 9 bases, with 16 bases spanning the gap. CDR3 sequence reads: CASSLLGGSRSQYF. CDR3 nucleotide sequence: TGTGCCAGCAGTTTACTGGGGGGCTCCCGATCCCAGTACTTC.

The CDR3 spells CSATRPPYEQYF. The CDR3, as DNA: TGCAGTGCTACGCGGCCGCCCTACGAGCAGTACTTC. The chain combines TRBV20-1 with TRBJ2-7; the D is unclear. The V end lost 4 bases, the J end lost 2 bases, and 9 bases lay between the germline ends. This CDR3 is built from 12 residues. Germline V gene lookup returns CDR1 DFQATT and CDR2 SNEGSKA (reference sequence).

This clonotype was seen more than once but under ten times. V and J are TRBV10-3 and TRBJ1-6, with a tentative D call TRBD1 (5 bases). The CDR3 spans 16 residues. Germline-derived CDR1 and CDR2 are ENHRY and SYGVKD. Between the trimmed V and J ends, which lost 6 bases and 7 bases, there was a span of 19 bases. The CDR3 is CAIREGEGTQNSPLHF. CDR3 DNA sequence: TGTGCCATCAGGGAGGGAGAGGGGACTCAGAATTCACCCCTCCACTTT.

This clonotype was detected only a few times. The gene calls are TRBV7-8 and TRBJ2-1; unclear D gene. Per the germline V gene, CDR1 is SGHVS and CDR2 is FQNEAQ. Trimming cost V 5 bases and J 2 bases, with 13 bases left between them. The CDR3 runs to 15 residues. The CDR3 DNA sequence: TGTGCCAGCAGCCCTGACACCGCCGCCTACAATGAGCAGTTCTTC. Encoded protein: CASSPDTAAYNEQFF.

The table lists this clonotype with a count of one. The CDR3 reads CASSLQWTGYEQYF. As DNA, the CDR3 is TGTGCCAGCAGTTTACAGTGGACAGGTTACGAGCAGTACTTC. J is TRBJ2-7 and V is TRBV6-5; 7 bases match TRBD1. V shed 4 bases and J 4 bases; nucleotides not matched to a gene: 7. The CDR3 is made up of 14 amino acids. Per the germline V gene, CDR1 is MNHEY and CDR2 is SVGAGI.

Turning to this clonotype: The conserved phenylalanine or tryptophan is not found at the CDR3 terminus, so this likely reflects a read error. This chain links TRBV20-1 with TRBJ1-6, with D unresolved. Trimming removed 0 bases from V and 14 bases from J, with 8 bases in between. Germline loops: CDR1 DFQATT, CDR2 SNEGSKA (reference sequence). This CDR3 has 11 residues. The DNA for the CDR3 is TGCAGTGCTAGAGATCAGGTTGCCCTCCACCTT. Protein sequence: CSARDQVALHL.

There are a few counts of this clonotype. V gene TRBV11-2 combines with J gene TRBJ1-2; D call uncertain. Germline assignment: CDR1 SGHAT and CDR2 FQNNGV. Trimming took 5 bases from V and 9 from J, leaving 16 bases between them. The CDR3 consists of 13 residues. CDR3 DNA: TGTGCCAGCAGCACCGAGGCGACTAGTCGCTACACCTTC. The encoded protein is CASSTEATSRYTF.

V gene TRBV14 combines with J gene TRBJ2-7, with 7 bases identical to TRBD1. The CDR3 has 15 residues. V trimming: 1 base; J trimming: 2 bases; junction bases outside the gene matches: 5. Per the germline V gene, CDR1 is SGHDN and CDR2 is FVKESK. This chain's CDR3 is CASSQAGQSTYEQYF. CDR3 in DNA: TGTGCCAGCAGCCAAGCGGGACAGTCTACCTACGAGCAGTACTTC.

This CDR3 is CAWTNRVEQYF. The CDR3 coding sequence is TGTGCCTGGACGAACAGGGTAGAGCAGTACTTC. The rearrangement joins TRBV30 to TRBJ2-7; TRBD1 is a possible D gene (6 bases). Trimming took off 4 bases at V and 7 bases at J, with 11 bases between the two ends. Germline CDR1 reads GTSNPN; CDR2 reads SVGIG (reference sequence). This CDR3 contains 11 residues.

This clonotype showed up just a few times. The DNA of the CDR3 is TGCGCCAGCAGCCAAACCACGAACACTGAAGCTTTCTTT. This gives the protein CASSQTTNTEAFF. The chain uses TRBV4-3 and TRBJ1-1, with D uncertain. Germline V gene data show CDR1 as LGHNA and CDR2 as YSLEER. V was trimmed by 2 bases and J by 1 base, leaving 5 bases between them. CDR3 length: 13 residues.

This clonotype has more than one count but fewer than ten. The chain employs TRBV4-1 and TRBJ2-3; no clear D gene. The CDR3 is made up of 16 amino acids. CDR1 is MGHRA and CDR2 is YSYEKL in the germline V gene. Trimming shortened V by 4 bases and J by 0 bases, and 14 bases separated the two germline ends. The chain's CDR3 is CASSLYPDTSTDTQYF. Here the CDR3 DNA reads TGCGCCAGCAGCCTGTATCCAGATACGAGCACAGATACGCAGTATTTT.

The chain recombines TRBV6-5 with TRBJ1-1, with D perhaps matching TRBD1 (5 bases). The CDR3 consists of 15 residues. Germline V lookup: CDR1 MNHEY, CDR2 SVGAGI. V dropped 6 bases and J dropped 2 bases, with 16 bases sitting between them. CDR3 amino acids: CASRQTGTANTEAFF. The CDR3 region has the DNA TGTGCCAGCAGGCAGACCGGGACGGCTAACACTGAAGCTTTCTTT.

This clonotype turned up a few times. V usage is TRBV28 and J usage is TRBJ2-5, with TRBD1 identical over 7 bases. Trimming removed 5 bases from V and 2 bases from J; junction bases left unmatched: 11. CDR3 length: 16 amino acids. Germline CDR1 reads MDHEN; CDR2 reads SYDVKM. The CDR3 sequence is CASSHRQGRGQETQYF. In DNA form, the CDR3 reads TGTGCCAGCAGTCACCGACAGGGTCGGGGACAAGAGACCCAGTACTTC.

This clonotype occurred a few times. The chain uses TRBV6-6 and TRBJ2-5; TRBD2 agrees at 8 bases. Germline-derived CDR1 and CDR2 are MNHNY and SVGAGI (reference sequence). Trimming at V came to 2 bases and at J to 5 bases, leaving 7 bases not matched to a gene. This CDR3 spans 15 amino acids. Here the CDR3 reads CASSYRGGHGETQYF. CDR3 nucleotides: TGTGCCAGCAGTTACCGGGGGGGGCACGGGGAGACCCAGTACTTC.

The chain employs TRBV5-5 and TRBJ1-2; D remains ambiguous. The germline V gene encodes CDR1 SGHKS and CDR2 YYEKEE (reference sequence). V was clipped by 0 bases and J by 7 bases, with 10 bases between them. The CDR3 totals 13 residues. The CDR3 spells CASSLVKGVGYTF. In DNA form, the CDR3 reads TGTGCCAGCAGCTTGGTCAAGGGAGTTGGCTACACCTTC.

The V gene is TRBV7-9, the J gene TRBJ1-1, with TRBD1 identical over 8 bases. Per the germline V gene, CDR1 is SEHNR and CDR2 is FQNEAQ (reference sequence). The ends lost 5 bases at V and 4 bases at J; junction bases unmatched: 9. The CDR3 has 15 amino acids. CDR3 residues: CASSGTGGLSTEAFF. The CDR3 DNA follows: TGTGCCAGCAGCGGCACAGGGGGTTTGAGCACTGAAGCTTTCTTT.

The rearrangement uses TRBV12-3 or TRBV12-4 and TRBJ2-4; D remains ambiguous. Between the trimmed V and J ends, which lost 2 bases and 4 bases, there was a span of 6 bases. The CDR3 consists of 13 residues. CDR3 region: CASSLTGKNIQYF. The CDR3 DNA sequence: TGTGCCAGCAGTTTAACTGGTAAAAACATTCAGTACTTC.

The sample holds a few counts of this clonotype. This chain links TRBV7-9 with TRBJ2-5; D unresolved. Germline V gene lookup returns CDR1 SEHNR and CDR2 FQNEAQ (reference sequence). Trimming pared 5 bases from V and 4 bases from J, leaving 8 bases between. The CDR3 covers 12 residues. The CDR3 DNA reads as TGTGCCAGCAGCCCATGGGGAGAGACCCAGTACTTC. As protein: CASSPWGETQYF.

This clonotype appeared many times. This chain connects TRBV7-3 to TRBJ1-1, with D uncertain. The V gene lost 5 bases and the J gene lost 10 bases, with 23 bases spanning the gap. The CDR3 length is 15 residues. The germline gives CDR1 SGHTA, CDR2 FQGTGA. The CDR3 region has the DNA TGTGCCAGCAGCCCAGACGGGAAAGTGGGGAGGCGAGCTTTCTTT. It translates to CASSPDGKVGRRAFF.